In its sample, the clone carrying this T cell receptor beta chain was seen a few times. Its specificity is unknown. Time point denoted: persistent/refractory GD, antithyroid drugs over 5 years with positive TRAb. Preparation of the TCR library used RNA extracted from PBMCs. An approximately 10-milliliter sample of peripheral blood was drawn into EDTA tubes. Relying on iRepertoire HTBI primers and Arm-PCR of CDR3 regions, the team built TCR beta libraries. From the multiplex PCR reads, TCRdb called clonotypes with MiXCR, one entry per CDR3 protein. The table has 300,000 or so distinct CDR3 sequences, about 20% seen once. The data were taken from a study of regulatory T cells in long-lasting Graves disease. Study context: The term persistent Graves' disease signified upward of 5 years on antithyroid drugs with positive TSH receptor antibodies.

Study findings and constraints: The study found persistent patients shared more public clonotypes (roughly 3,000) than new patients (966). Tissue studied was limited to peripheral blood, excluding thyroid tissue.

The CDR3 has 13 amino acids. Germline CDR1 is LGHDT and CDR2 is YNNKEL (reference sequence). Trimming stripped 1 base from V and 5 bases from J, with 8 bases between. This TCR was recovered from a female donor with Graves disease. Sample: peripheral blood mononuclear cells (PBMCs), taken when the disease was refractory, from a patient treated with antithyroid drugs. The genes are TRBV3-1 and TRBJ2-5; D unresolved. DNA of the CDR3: TGTGCCAGCAGCCAAGCGCGTGGGGAGACCCAGTACTTC. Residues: CASSQARGETQYF.